Presented here are 13 T cell receptor beta chains from one specimen sequenced in a study of tumor-infiltrating lymphocytes in oesophageal squamous cell carcinoma (dated by TCRdb to about 2016). Receptor libraries were prepared by PCR. Reads for this sample came from an Illumina HiSeq 2000. TCRdb reprocessing: public reads trimmed at Q25 with fastp, clones called with MiXCR, in-frame beta chains kept. Rows with a matching CDR3 protein are joined into one entry that keeps the most common DNA and genes. In this sample the table shows some 14,000 distinct CDR3 sequences, 45% to 65% of which occur a single time. The ten largest clones represent over 35% of the sample. Specimen: esophageal tumor tissue. Receptors originate from a male donor with esophageal squamous cell carcinoma.

This clonotype was detected ten times or more. A much larger clone is a single base away; this may be a read error. V usage is TRBV11-2 and J usage is TRBJ2-1; D remains unclear. The DNA matches TRBJ2-7 better at its end, which makes the J call doubtful. Germline assignment: CDR1 SGHAT and CDR2 FQNNGV. This CDR3 comprises 14 residues. The CDR3 protein is CASSLGSSDNEQYF. The CDR3 DNA is TGTGCCAGCAGCTTAGGTAGCAGCGACAATGAGCAGTACTTC.

The chain links TRBV11-2 to TRBJ2-5, with D perhaps TRBD1 (5 bases). TRBJ2-1 matches the DNA end more closely, so the J call is doubtful. This CDR3 is built from 12 residues. CDR1 SGHAT and CDR2 FQNNGV come from the germline V gene. The CDR3 DNA reads as TGTGCCAGCAGCTTAGGGACAAATGAGCAGTTCTTC. As protein: CASSLGTNEQFF.

V gene TRBV12-3 or TRBV12-4 combines with J gene TRBJ2-5; D remains ambiguous. The DNA end is a closer match to TRBJ1-2, so the J assignment may be wrong. The length of the CDR3 is 16 residues. As DNA, the CDR3 is TGTGCCAGCAGTCCCCCCCACCCGTCGGGAAGCTATGGCTACACCTTC. It translates to CASSPPHPSGSYGYTF.

The rearrangement uses TRBV6-1 and TRBJ2-4, with 11 positions matching TRBD2. The J call may be incorrect, as the DNA end agrees better with TRBJ2-1. The CDR3 spans 15 residues. Germline V gene sequence: CDR1 MNHNS, CDR2 SASEGT. In nucleotides, the CDR3 is TGTGCCAGCAAGGTCACTAGCGGGAGATTCGATGAGCAGTTCTTC. Residues: CASKVTSGRFDEQFF.

Points on this clonotype: A junction end diverges from the germline sequence, so it may reflect a read error. The rearrangement uses TRBV10-2 and TRBJ2-4, with D maybe TRBD1 (6 bases). TRBJ2-7 matches the DNA end more closely, so the J call is doubtful. Germline lookup yields CDR1 WSHSY and CDR2 SAAADI. The CDR3 covers 14 residues. The CDR3 nucleotides read TGCACCAGCAGTGAGCCCGGACAGATGTACGAGCAGTACTTC. Its protein product is CTSSEPGQMYEQYF.

This clonotype has a count of ten or more. A much larger clone differs from this one at a single base, so this may be a read error. The chain links TRBV7-2 to TRBJ2-5, with 9 positions matching TRBD2. The CDR3 runs to 17 residues. The trim removed 1 base at V and 11 bases at J, leaving 17 bases unmatched. Germline values: CDR1 SGHTA, CDR2 FQGNSA. CDR3 loop: CASSLGSGSGLYNEQYF. CDR3 DNA sequence: TGTGCCAGCAGCTTAGGTAGCGGGAGCGGCCTCTACAATGAGCAGTACTTC.

This chain links TRBV11-2 with TRBJ2-3, with TRBD2 identical over 7 bases. The ends lost 1 base at V and 5 bases at J; junction bases unmatched: 9. Germline assignment: CDR1 SGHAT and CDR2 FQNNGV. The CDR3 loop spans 16 amino acids. The CDR3 is CASSLVAGVGVDTQYF. CDR3 DNA: TGTGCCAGCAGCTTAGTGGCGGGAGTGGGTGTAGATACGCAGTATTTT.

Only a few counts were recorded for this clonotype. The V call is TRBV4-1, the J call TRBJ2-3, with D unclear. The CDR3 has 14 residues. V lost 8 bases and J lost 0, with 12 bases in between. Germline V CDR1 and CDR2: MGHRA, YSYEKL. The CDR3 DNA sequence: TGCGCCAGCGGCGTGAGCGTTAGCACAGATACGCAGTATTTT. The encoded protein is CASGVSVSTDTQYF.

This clonotype was seen a single time. V and J are TRBV20-1 and TRBJ2-1; D unclear. Deletions cut 6 bases from V and 0 bases from J, with 12 bases between. The germline V gene encodes CDR1 DFQATT and CDR2 SNEGSKA (reference sequence). The CDR3 contains 14 residues. The CDR3 spells CSAQPGFSYNEQFF. CDR3 nucleotides: TGCAGTGCCCAACCGGGTTTCTCCTACAATGAGCAGTTCTTC.

The genes are TRBV7-6 and TRBJ2-1; TRBD2 aligns across 9 bases. This CDR3 has 15 residues. In germline, CDR1 is SGHVS, CDR2 FNYEAQ. The J segment lost 10 bases and the V segment lost 0 bases, leaving 7 bases of the junction unmatched. CDR3 nucleotides: TGTGCCAGCAGCTTAGCGGGACTAGCAGCCTACGAGCAGTTCTTC. This encodes CASSLAGLAAYEQFF.

CDR3 loop: CASRTGGNTEAFF. CDR3 coding DNA: TGTGCCAGCAGAACAGGGGGGAACACTGAAGCTTTCTTT. The chain recombines TRBV12-3 or TRBV12-4 with TRBJ1-1, with 8 bases fitting TRBD1. With V trimmed by 6 bases and J by 1 base, 1 base remained unmatched. This CDR3 is built from 13 residues.

This clonotype was detected ten times or more. This may be a read error: a much more frequent sequence differs by one nucleotide. The chain carries TRBV6-7 and TRBJ2-4; D remains unclear. TRBV6-7 counts as an open reading frame of uncertain function. The CDR3 is made up of 16 amino acids. Trimming took 7 bases from V and 13 from J, leaving 29 bases between them. This CDR3 is CASTTIEYGFYNEQYF. The CDR3 DNA reads as TGTGCCAGCACCACAATCGAATACGGGTTCTACAATGAGCAGTACTTC.

The rearrangement links TRBV7-4 to TRBJ2-4; D is uncertain. The DNA end lines up better with TRBJ2-7; the J call may be wrong. Germline-derived CDR1 and CDR2 are SGHVT and SQSDAQ. The CDR3 is 13 residues long. CDR3 coding DNA: TGTGCCAGCAGCTTGCAGCGTACCTACGAGCAGTACTTC. It codes for CASSLQRTYEQYF.